A selection of T cell receptor beta chains follows, all from one sample in a study of cytomegalovirus exposure and HLA in healthy donors. Generated by immunoSEQ multiplex PCR, the TCRdb table keeps only in-frame clones and is missing some. There are 150,000 to 200,000 clones in the sample; approximately 83% occur only once, and approximately 3% lies in the top ten. Source material: PBMCs. Receptors originate from a male donor in good health and CMV-seronegative. Both conserved end residues are part of each CDR3. Each record gives: CDR3 length, J gene, clone size, V gene, D gene, CDR3 protein, CDR3 DNA. D genes are given only for firm matches. Clone size is stated in some rows and not others, as once, few, many or a class when expanded.

len: 14
j_gene: TRBJ2-7
abundance: .
v_gene: TRBV28
d_gene: TRBD2
CDR3aa: CASGLIGGNYEQYF
CDR3nt: TGTGCCAGTGGGTTAATCGGGGGGAACTACGAGCAGTACTTC

len: 16
j_gene: TRBJ2-2
abundance: .
v_gene: TRBV28
d_gene: TRBD2
CDR3aa: CASIFAGGLGTGELFF
CDR3nt: TGTGCCAGCATCTTTGCGGGGGGGCTGGGCACCGGGGAGCTGTTTTTT

len: 17
j_gene: TRBJ2-1
abundance: few
v_gene: TRBV19
d_gene: TRBD1
CDR3aa: CASSMTGFLKPYNEQFF
CDR3nt: TGTGCCAGTAGTATGACAGGGTTTCTTAAGCCCTACAATGAGCAGTTCTTC

len: 15
j_gene: TRBJ2-1
abundance: .
v_gene: TRBV18
d_gene: TRBD2
CDR3aa: CASSPGTSSYNEQFF
CDR3nt: TGTGCCAGCTCACCTGGGACTAGCTCCTACAATGAGCAGTTCTTC

len: 17
j_gene: TRBJ1-1
abundance: .
v_gene: TRBV28
d_gene: .
CDR3aa: CASSDPGTPLRDTEAFF
CDR3nt: TGTGCCAGCAGTGACCCCGGGACACCCCTGCGGGACACTGAAGCTTTCTTT

len: 13
j_gene: TRBJ2-5
abundance: .
v_gene: TRBV7-9
d_gene: TRBD1
CDR3aa: CASSRDSQETQYF
CDR3nt: TGTGCCAGCAGCAGGGACAGCCAAGAGACCCAGTACTTC

len: 15
j_gene: TRBJ1-4
abundance: .
v_gene: TRBV5-1
d_gene: TRBD1
CDR3aa: CASSPWGQEDEKLFF
CDR3nt: TGCGCCAGCAGCCCTTGGGGACAGGAAGATGAAAAACTGTTTTTT

len: 17
j_gene: TRBJ2-2
abundance: once
v_gene: TRBV27
d_gene: TRBD1
CDR3aa: CASSFIRQGLGTGELFF
CDR3nt: TGTGCCAGCAGCTTCATTCGACAGGGGCTCGGGACCGGGGAGCTGTTTTTT

len: 14
j_gene: TRBJ2-5
abundance: few
v_gene: TRBV10-3
d_gene: TRBD2
CDR3aa: CAISEWDYQETQYF
CDR3nt: TGTGCCATCAGTGAGTGGGACTATCAAGAGACCCAGTACTTC

len: 15
j_gene: TRBJ2-1
abundance: .
v_gene: TRBV6-6
d_gene: TRBD2
CDR3aa: CASRMTSGSVDEQFF
CDR3nt: TGTGCCAGCAGGATGACTAGCGGGAGTGTCGATGAGCAGTTCTTC

len: 11
j_gene: TRBJ2-1
abundance: few
v_gene: TRBV6-6
d_gene: .
CDR3aa: CASSSFLEQFF
CDR3nt: TGTGCCAGCAGTTCGTTTCTTGAGCAGTTCTTC

len: 15
j_gene: TRBJ2-1
abundance: .
v_gene: TRBV25-1
d_gene: TRBD2
CDR3aa: CASTSSGVSHNEQFF
CDR3nt: TGTGCCAGCACTTCTAGCGGGGTTAGTCACAATGAGCAGTTCTTC

len: 17
j_gene: TRBJ1-4
abundance: once
v_gene: TRBV4-1
d_gene: .
CDR3aa: CASSQDKTVPTNEKLFF
CDR3nt: TGCGCCAGCAGCCAAGATAAGACAGTGCCCACTAATGAAAAACTGTTTTTT

len: 14
j_gene: TRBJ1-1
abundance: .
v_gene: TRBV10-2
d_gene: .
CDR3aa: CASSVGGPNTEAFF
CDR3nt: TGCGCCAGCAGTGTCGGGGGGCCGAACACTGAAGCTTTCTTT

len: 15
j_gene: TRBJ2-1
abundance: .
v_gene: TRBV7-9
d_gene: .
CDR3aa: CASISAPSSYNEQFF
CDR3nt: TGTGCCAGCATCTCCGCCCCGAGCTCCTACAATGAGCAGTTCTTC

len: 16
j_gene: TRBJ1-5
abundance: .
v_gene: TRBV5-5
d_gene: TRBD1
CDR3aa: CASSLAPGTDNQPQHF
CDR3nt: TGTGCCAGCAGCTTGGCCCCCGGGACAGACAATCAGCCCCAGCATTTT

len: 14
j_gene: TRBJ1-1
abundance: .
v_gene: TRBV19
d_gene: TRBD1
CDR3aa: CASSTGTGATEAFF
CDR3nt: TGTGCCAGTAGTACAGGGACAGGGGCCACTGAAGCTTTCTTT

len: 13
j_gene: TRBJ1-1
abundance: .
v_gene: TRBV5-8
d_gene: .
CDR3aa: CASSPSVLSEAFF
CDR3nt: TGTGCCAGCAGCCCCTCGGTACTCTCTGAAGCTTTCTTT

len: 13
j_gene: TRBJ2-7
abundance: .
v_gene: TRBV18
d_gene: .
CDR3aa: CASRGGPNYEQYF
CDR3nt: TGTGCCAGCCGCGGAGGGCCGAACTACGAGCAGTACTTC

len: 15
j_gene: TRBJ2-2
abundance: few
v_gene: TRBV5-1
d_gene: .
CDR3aa: CASSLSPVNTGELFF
CDR3nt: TGCGCCAGCAGCCTAAGTCCGGTAAACACCGGGGAGCTGTTTTTT

len: 16
j_gene: TRBJ1-3
abundance: few
v_gene: TRBV15
d_gene: .
CDR3aa: CATSSVWTGSGNTIYF
CDR3nt: TGTGCCACCAGCAGCGTCTGGACGGGATCTGGAAACACCATATATTTT

len: 14
j_gene: TRBJ1-2
abundance: .
v_gene: TRBV28
d_gene: TRBD1
CDR3aa: CASSIRGREYGYTF
CDR3nt: TGTGCCAGCAGTATCAGGGGGCGGGAATATGGCTACACCTTC

len: 17
j_gene: TRBJ2-1
abundance: .
v_gene: TRBV19
d_gene: .
CDR3aa: CASSMRLQGYGPNEQFF
CDR3nt: TGTGCCAGTAGTATGAGACTACAGGGTTACGGGCCCAATGAGCAGTTCTTC

len: 13
j_gene: TRBJ1-2
abundance: .
v_gene: TRBV6-5
d_gene: .
CDR3aa: CASGQLGNYGYTF
CDR3nt: TGTGCCAGCGGACAGTTAGGCAACTATGGCTACACCTTC

len: 14
j_gene: TRBJ2-7
abundance: .
v_gene: TRBV28
d_gene: .
CDR3aa: CASSFVGGSYEQYF
CDR3nt: TGTGCCAGCAGTTTCGTAGGGGGCTCCTACGAGCAGTACTTC

len: 16
j_gene: TRBJ1-2
abundance: .
v_gene: TRBV27
d_gene: TRBD1
CDR3aa: CASSSSGQMLLYGYTF
CDR3nt: TGTGCCAGCAGTTCCTCGGGACAGATGTTACTATATGGCTACACCTTC

len: 15
j_gene: TRBJ2-7
abundance: .
v_gene: TRBV15
d_gene: TRBD2
CDR3aa: CATSRVTSGAYEQYF
CDR3nt: TGTGCCACCAGCAGAGTGACTAGCGGGGCCTACGAGCAGTACTTC

len: 13
j_gene: TRBJ1-1
abundance: .
v_gene: TRBV7-9
d_gene: .
CDR3aa: CASSPRLVTEAFF
CDR3nt: TGTGCCAGCAGCCCCAGACTGGTCACTGAAGCTTTCTTT

len: 15
j_gene: TRBJ2-1
abundance: .
v_gene: TRBV28
d_gene: TRBD2
CDR3aa: CASSRGGGTYNEQFF
CDR3nt: TGTGCCAGCAGTCGAGGCGGGGGGACTTACAATGAGCAGTTCTTC

len: 16
j_gene: TRBJ1-1
abundance: once
v_gene: TRBV7-2
d_gene: TRBD1
CDR3aa: CASSSRQGGMNTEAFF
CDR3nt: TGTGCCAGCAGCAGCAGACAGGGGGGCATGAACACTGAAGCTTTCTTT

len: 15
j_gene: TRBJ1-1
abundance: few
v_gene: TRBV28
d_gene: TRBD1
CDR3aa: CASSSIGQGKTEAFF
CDR3nt: TGTGCCAGCAGTTCTATAGGACAGGGGAAAACTGAAGCTTTCTTT

len: 11
j_gene: TRBJ2-4
abundance: .
v_gene: TRBV7-8
d_gene: TRBD1
CDR3aa: CASSLVGQVYF
CDR3nt: TGTGCCAGCAGCTTAGTGGGACAGGTGTACTTC

len: 12
j_gene: TRBJ2-7
abundance: .
v_gene: TRBV29-1
d_gene: TRBD2
CDR3aa: CSGGGPIYEQYF
CDR3nt: TGCAGCGGGGGGGGACCCATCTACGAGCAGTACTTC

len: 16
j_gene: TRBJ2-1
abundance: .
v_gene: TRBV7-8
d_gene: .
CDR3aa: CASSLVDRGGGGAGIF
CDR3nt: TGTGCCAGCAGCTTAGTGGACCGGGGAGGTGGGGGGGCGGGGATCTTC

len: 15
j_gene: TRBJ2-7
abundance: .
v_gene: TRBV9
d_gene: TRBD2
CDR3aa: CASSPSGGQSYEQYF
CDR3nt: TGTGCCAGCAGCCCTAGCGGGGGCCAATCCTACGAGCAGTACTTC

len: 17
j_gene: TRBJ1-1
abundance: once
v_gene: TRBV7-7
d_gene: TRBD1
CDR3aa: CASSSTGGDRGGGEAFF
CDR3nt: TGTGCTAGCAGCTCCACCGGGGGGGACAGGGGTGGTGGTGAAGCTTTCTTT

len: 16
j_gene: TRBJ1-1
abundance: .
v_gene: TRBV28
d_gene: .
CDR3aa: CASSYTLTGMNTEAFF
CDR3nt: TGTGCCAGCAGTTACACCCTGACAGGCATGAACACTGAAGCTTTCTTT